This T cell receptor (beta chain) came from a study of blood T cell repertoires in COVID-19. Across the whole study: The United States, Italy and Spain supplied acute and convalescent COVID-19 samples.

Germline values: CDR1 SQVTM, CDR2 ANQGSEA. The CDR3 extends over 13 amino acids. Trimming removed 8 bases from V and 2 bases from J; junction bases left unmatched: 5. Here immunoSEQ multiplex PCR was the method, and the copy in TCRdb shows in-frame clones only, minus some. The sample has 330,000 or so clones, 87% seen once; the top ten hold roughly 9.9%. The table lists this clone with a few counts. The sequenced sample consisted of peripheral blood. The TCR originated in a man aged 25 to 45 with COVID-19, enrolled during active disease. This rearrangement joins TRBV29-1 to TRBJ2-7, with TRBD2 matching 11 bases. CDR3 DNA: TGCAGCATCCGGACTAGCGGGCCCTACGAGCAGTACTTC. This sequence encodes CSIRTSGPYEQYF.